The rows below give T cell receptor beta chains drawn from one sample of a study of T cell changes during pregnancy in multiple sclerosis. Sequencing was performed with immunoSEQ multiplex PCR; in TCRdb, only in-frame clones are kept and a portion is missing. The table includes over 80,000 clones, around 93% detected once. The sequences come from peripheral blood, collected in the third trimester of pregnancy. The receptors originated from a female donor in good health, enrolled as a control in a pregnancy study. The conserved cysteine and the conserved F or W are not part of the CDR3 here. Each record gives: V gene, J gene, CDR3 protein.

TRBV28	TRBJ1-4	ASSSSGGTNEKLF
TRBV28	TRBJ2-7	ASSSRDRSTEQY
TRBV27	TRBJ2-7	ASSLEGTYEQY
TRBV28	TRBJ1-2	ASSSPTRGTGENYGYT
TRBV5-1	TRBJ2-2	ASSWGLAGVLSGELF
TRBV2	TRBJ2-2	ASSEASGRAGGELF
TRBV2	TRBJ2-7	ASSVDSEQY
TRBV28	TRBJ1-2	ASNVRVRVGYT
TRBV19	TRBJ1-5	ASSTFRTGSGQPQH
TRBV9	TRBJ2-3	ASSVEGRATQY
TRBV5-1	TRBJ2-3	ASSLRRDTQY
TRBV5-1	TRBJ2-5	ASSTGTREETQY
TRBV28	TRBJ2-7	ASSFQGSSYEQY
TRBV4-2	TRBJ2-3	ASSLRAGAESTDTQY
TRBV23-1	TRBJ2-1	ATRGGGREQF
TRBV6-1	TRBJ2-5	ASESRETQY
TRBV9	TRBJ1-2	ASSATTGNYGYT
TRBV7-9	TRBJ2-6	ASSYPGGANVLT
TRBV7-2	TRBJ1-4	ASSLDWSEKLF
TRBV29-1	TRBJ2-2	SVDRVTGELF
TRBV27	TRBJ1-1	ASSPWAFPNTEAF
TRBV28	TRBJ1-5	ASSLFDTKKSYQPQH
TRBV5-1	TRBJ1-4	ASSLIGTGYEKLF
TRBV7-6	TRBJ2-1	ASSLNRGSIRPNEQF
TRBV29-1	TRBJ1-2	SVLGPKHGNGYT
TRBV1	TRBJ2-1	TSSQDDRRSGRYNEQF
TRBV2	TRBJ2-5	ASRRAGGSQETQY
TRBV27	TRBJ2-2	ASSFTTSGRAPTGELF
TRBV4-1	TRBJ2-7	ASSQAGTGAYEQY
TRBV28	TRBJ2-3	ASSSTSSGRATDTQY
TRBV18	TRBJ1-3	ASSPEGQVLFSGNTIY
TRBV5-6	TRBJ1-2	ASSLMGEGGYT
TRBV25-1	TRBJ2-2	ASSESGRGTPGELF
TRBV28	TRBJ2-7	ASSFYRPWVGLTSEQY
TRBV4-1	TRBJ2-7	ASRPESGRHEQY
TRBV5-4	TRBJ2-7	ASRTPGLAGGLYEQY
TRBV6-6	TRBJ1-2	ASTLAGGIYGYT
TRBV19	TRBJ2-7	ASIQQGRGVGVVPYEQY
TRBV4-2	TRBJ2-5	ASSQGTGLAGTQY
TRBV2	TRBJ2-3	ASSEGPSSADTQY
TRBV5-1	TRBJ1-5	ASSAGQNQPQH
TRBV5-5	TRBJ2-7	ASSSREGSYEQY
TRBV10-3	TRBJ2-3	AIGTGNTDTQY
TRBV18	TRBJ1-1	ASSPPGQGFPEAF
TRBV6-1	TRBJ2-1	ASSDGTSGRVQEQF
TRBV28	TRBJ2-7	ASSKPPGLAFYEQY
TRBV28	TRBJ2-5	ASAAGETQY
TRBV7-6	TRBJ2-7	ASSLGAGEGYEQY
TRBV30	TRBJ1-2	ASTGGKGGYT
TRBV10-3	TRBJ1-2	AINFDRVFNYGYT
TRBV18	TRBJ1-4	ASSRNRVNEKLF
TRBV13	TRBJ2-3	ASSSGLAVTDTQY
TRBV4-1	TRBJ2-3	ASRVGLAGGPDTQY
TRBV5-5	TRBJ2-4	ASSLVPLNTDPKNIQY
TRBV27	TRBJ2-7	ASSLGQGGYEQY